Listed here are 31 T cell receptor beta chains from one sample, sequenced in a study of CD8 T cells in ankylosing spondylitis. Overall study results and limits: About 8 highly homologous variants made up a TCR beta motif that seemed to typify ankylosing spondylitis blood.

Their cognate antigens are unknown. One entry per CDR3 protein results from TCRdb running MiXCR on the 5' RACE reads. The sample comprises about 390,000 distinct CDR3 sequences, approximately 20% of which are singletons, and about 15% rests with the top ten. Sequencing was carried out using blood, either unsorted or a sorted T cell fraction (not recorded which). The receptors were sampled from a male donor with ankylosing spondylitis.

This clonotype has just a few counts. V gene TRBV10-3 combines with J gene TRBJ2-6, with D perhaps being TRBD1 or TRBD2 (5 bases each). The CDR3 spans 14 residues. Germline values: CDR1 ENHRY, CDR2 SYGVKD. Trimming left V 11 bases short and J 2 bases short, with 13 bases between. The CDR3 spells CASLVGAGANVLTF. In DNA, the CDR3 is TGTGCCTCCCTGGTGGGGGCTGGGGCCAACGTCCTGACTTTC.

This chain joins TRBV3-1 and TRBJ1-5; tentatively, D is TRBD1 (6 bases). Germline V gives CDR1 LGHDT, CDR2 YNNKEL (reference sequence). Trimming pared 0 bases from V and 1 base from J, leaving 10 bases between. The CDR3 covers 16 residues. The CDR3 DNA reads TGTGCCAGCAGCCAAGATAGGACAGTGAGCAATCAGCCCCAGCATTTT. Translating it yields CASSQDRTVSNQPQHF.

The chain employs TRBV7-2 and TRBJ2-2; no clear D. Germline loops: CDR1 SGHTA, CDR2 FQGNSA. Trimming removed 1 base at V and 1 base at J, with 7 bases between. This CDR3 spans 15 amino acids. The CDR3 DNA reads TGTGCCAGCAGCTTAGAAGACCGGAACACCGGGGAGCTGTTTTTT. Its protein product is CASSLEDRNTGELFF.

The chain joins TRBV6-1 to TRBJ2-4; 8 bases align to TRBD2. The J segment lost 0 bases and the V segment lost 6 bases, leaving 7 bases of the junction unmatched. The CDR3 length is 16 residues. CDR1 and CDR2 (germline): MNHNS, SASEGT. CDR3 sequence: CASSGRAALAKNIQYF. CDR3 nucleotides: TGTGCCAGCAGCGGGAGGGCGGCCCTAGCCAAAAACATTCAGTACTTC.

CDR3 region: CASSPWTDRGTQYF. The CDR3 nucleotides are TGTGCCAGCAGTCCTTGGACGGACCGAGGGACCCAGTACTTC. The V call is TRBV7-8, the J call TRBJ2-5; D call uncertain. CDR1 and CDR2 (germline): SGHVS, FQNEAQ. V gave up 6 bases and J gave up 7 bases, with 18 bases separating them. The CDR3 spans 14 residues.

This clonotype was counted only a few times. The CDR3 here is CASSFDLTYEQYF. CDR3 DNA: TGTGCCAGTAGTTTCGACTTAACCTACGAGCAGTACTTC. The chain uses TRBV19 and TRBJ2-7, with unresolved D. CDR1 LNHDA and CDR2 SQIVND come from the germline V gene (reference sequence). CDR3 length equals 13 residues. Between the trimmed V and J ends, which lost 5 bases and 2 bases, there was a span of 10 bases.

This clonotype was seen more than once but under ten times. J is TRBJ2-5 and V is TRBV29-1; D remains unclear. Per the germline V gene, CDR1 is SQVTM and CDR2 is ANQGSEA. Between the trimmed V and J ends, which lost 5 bases and 5 bases, there was a span of 15 bases. There are 13 residues in the CDR3. In DNA, the CDR3 is TGCAGCGTTTCCGCACTTGGTTGGGAGACCCAGTACTTC. Encoded protein: CSVSALGWETQYF.

This clonotype was recorded at least ten times. The genes are TRBV29-1 and TRBJ1-1; 9 bases are a match to TRBD1. CDR1 and CDR2 (germline): SQVTM, ANQGSEA. V lost 6 bases, J lost 4 bases, and 3 bases stayed unmatched. The CDR3 has 12 amino acids. As DNA, the CDR3 is TGCAGCGTCGAGACAGGGGGCACTGAAGCTTTCTTT. Translating gives CSVETGGTEAFF.

Here the CDR3 DNA reads TGTGCCACCAGTGACCCCGGGACTCCTGGAGAGACCCAGTACTTC. Amino acids: CATSDPGTPGETQYF. This chain uses TRBV24-1 with TRBJ2-5, with D possibly matching TRBD2 (6 bases). Germline V gene sequence: CDR1 KGHDR, CDR2 SFDVKD. V lost 4 bases and J lost 4, with 15 bases in between. This CDR3 is 15 amino acids long.

There are a few counts of this clonotype. CDR3 region: CATRAGVSYNEQFF. The CDR3 DNA is TGTGCCACCAGGGCGGGAGTCTCCTACAATGAGCAGTTCTTC. The gene calls are TRBV24-1 and TRBJ2-1; 7 nucleotides agree with TRBD2. The CDR3 extends over 14 amino acids. With 7 bases clipped from V and 0 bases from J, the junction kept 2 bases outside the gene matches. From germline, CDR1 is KGHDR and CDR2 SFDVKD.

This clonotype has ten or more counts. The J gene is TRBJ2-7, the V gene TRBV28; 8 nucleotides align to TRBD1. The CDR3 is 15 amino acids. Germline lookup yields CDR1 MDHEN and CDR2 SYDVKM. With V trimmed by 4 bases and J by 5 bases, 10 bases remained unmatched. The DNA of the CDR3 is TGTGCCAGCAGTTCTCACAGGGGGTTAGGGAACGAGCAGTACTTC. It yields the protein CASSSHRGLGNEQYF.

The V gene is TRBV6-2 or TRBV6-3, the J gene TRBJ2-7, with D possibly TRBD2 on 5 matching bases. Germline V CDR1 and CDR2: MNHEY, SVGEGT. This CDR3 spans 13 amino acids. V was pared by 5 bases and J by 5 bases, with 13 bases between. CDR3 protein: CASSRREANEQYF. CDR3 nucleotides: TGTGCCAGCAGTCGTCGGGAAGCAAACGAGCAGTACTTC.

This clonotype was counted only a few times. The J gene is TRBJ2-1, the V gene TRBV2; 14 bases are shared with TRBD2. Germline V gives CDR1 SNHLY, CDR2 FYNNEI. V lost 5 bases to trimming and J lost 5 bases; unmatched junction nucleotides: 11. The CDR3 is 18 residues long. This chain's CDR3 is CASSLGRPGLAGDNEQFF. As DNA, the CDR3 is TGTGCCAGCAGTTTGGGTCGTCCGGGACTAGCGGGAGACAATGAGCAGTTCTTC. Full variable domain (missing parts from reference TRBV2 and TRBJ2-1): EPEVTQTPSHQVTQMGQEVILRCVPISNHLYFYWYRQILGQKVEFLVSFYNNEISEKSEIFDDQFSVERPDGSNFTLKIRSTKLEDSAMYFCASSLGRPGLAGDNEQFFGPGTRLTVL.

This clonotype has a handful of counts. The V and J genes are TRBV5-5 and TRBJ2-3; 9 nucleotides align to TRBD1. The CDR3 totals 14 residues. The junction had 2 bases not matched to a gene; V was cut back by 0 bases and J by 6 bases. The germline CDR1 and CDR2 sequences are SGHKS and YYEKEE (reference sequence). CDR3 DNA sequence: TGTGCCAGCAGCTTGGACAGGGGGCTGGATACGCAGTATTTT. Translating gives CASSLDRGLDTQYF. The full variable domain, rest sourced from reference TRBV5-5 and TRBJ2-3, is DAGVTQSPTHLIKTRGQQVTLRCSPISGHKSVSWYQQVLGQGPQFIFQYYEKEERGRGNFPDRFSARQFPNYSSELNVNALLLGDSALYLCASSLDRGLDTQYFGPGTRLTVL.

This clonotype was observed a handful of times. V gene TRBV5-1 combines with J gene TRBJ2-1, with D possibly matching TRBD2 (6 bases). In germline, CDR1 is SGHRS, CDR2 YFSETQ. The CDR3 spans 17 residues. V lost 0 bases and J lost 4, with 17 bases in between. For the CDR3, the DNA is TGCGCCAGCAGCTTGGTTTCCGGGACTTCAAGTTACAATGAGCAGTTCTTC. Translating gives CASSLVSGTSSYNEQFF. Supplemented by reference TRBV5-1 and TRBJ2-1, the full variable domain reads KAGVTQTPRYLIKTRGQQVTLSCSPISGHRSVSWYQQTPGQGLQFLFEYFSETQRNKGNFPGRFSGRQFSNSRSEMNVSTLELGDSALYLCASSLVSGTSSYNEQFFGPGTRLTVL.

The chain combines TRBV5-1 with TRBJ2-1; D unclear. The CDR3 contains 14 residues. V dropped 0 bases and J dropped 3 bases, with 7 bases sitting between them. Per the germline V gene, CDR1 is SGHRS and CDR2 is YFSETQ. CDR3 coding DNA: TGCGCCAGCAGCTTGGACAGAGACTACAATGAGCAGTTCTTC. The encoded protein is CASSLDRDYNEQFF.

V and J are TRBV28 and TRBJ2-1, with TRBD2 identical over 11 bases. The CDR3 contains 15 residues. Per the germline V gene, CDR1 is MDHEN and CDR2 is SYDVKM. Trimming took 5 bases from V and 3 from J; bases not matched to a gene: 3. The CDR3 DNA follows: TGTGCCAGCAGTCGTAGCGGGAGGGTCTACAATGAGCAGTTCTTC. Amino acids: CASSRSGRVYNEQFF.

There are a few counts of this clonotype. This chain links TRBV2 with TRBJ2-7; TRBD1 might be the D (6 bases). The length of the CDR3 is 14 residues. Germline CDR1 and CDR2: SNHLY and FYNNEI. V shed 7 bases and J shed 2 bases, with 15 bases lying between them. The CDR3 sequence is CASIHRDTAYEQYF. In nucleotides, the CDR3 is TGTGCCAGCATCCATCGGGACACCGCCTACGAGCAGTACTTC. The complete variable domain, with remaining parts taken from reference TRBV2 and TRBJ2-7, reads EPEVTQTPSHQVTQMGQEVILRCVPISNHLYFYWYRQILGQKVEFLVSFYNNEISEKSEIFDDQFSVERPDGSNFTLKIRSTKLEDSAMYFCASIHRDTAYEQYFGPGTRLTVT.

This clonotype was seen at least ten times. The V call is TRBV4-1, the J call TRBJ1-6; 7 bases agree with TRBD1. Germline V gene data show CDR1 as MGHRA and CDR2 as YSYEKL. CDR3 length: 18 amino acids. The V segment lost 0 bases and the J segment 3 bases; nucleotides outside the gene matches: 8. CDR3 coding DNA: TGCGCCAGCAGCCAAGATATCCTTTGGGACAGCTATAATTCACCCCTCCACTTT. Its translation is CASSQDILWDSYNSPLHF.

The CDR3 here is CASSDARGGAFF. In DNA form, the CDR3 reads TGTGCCAGCAGTGACGCCAGGGGGGGAGCTTTCTTT. The V and J genes are TRBV25-1 and TRBJ1-1; 7 positions agree with TRBD1. Germline assignment: CDR1 MGHDK and CDR2 SYGVNS. The CDR3 runs 12 residues. Unmatched junction bases numbered 5, after V lost 3 bases and J lost 10 bases. Combining the CDR3 with reference TRBV25-1 and TRBJ1-1 gives the whole variable domain EADIYQTPRYLVIGTGKKITLECSQTMGHDKMYWYQQDPGMELHLIHYSYGVNSTEKGDLSSESTVSRIRTEHFPLTLESARPSHTSQYLCASSDARGGAFFGQGTRLTVV.

A note on this clonotype: An end of the junction differs from the germline gene, which may be a read error. The chain combines TRBV7-6 with TRBJ2-7, with 8 bases matching TRBD2. The CDR3 length is 17 residues. Per germline, CDR1 SGHVS and CDR2 FNYEAQ. DNA of the CDR3: TGTGCCAGCAGCGTAGCTTCTGTAGCGGGAACCACCTACGAGCAGTACTTC. Protein product: CASSVASVAGTTYEQYF.

A few counts support this clonotype. The rearrangement uses TRBV29-1 and TRBJ1-3; unclear D gene. CDR3 size: 12 residues. The ends were cut back, 6 bases at V and 0 bases at J, with 6 bases in the middle. Germline V gene data show CDR1 as SQVTM and CDR2 as ANQGSEA. CDR3 DNA: TGCAGCGTCGGGGTCTCTGGAAACACCATATATTTT. This sequence encodes CSVGVSGNTIYF.

In its sample, this clonotype was seen a few times. This chain joins TRBV5-4 and TRBJ1-5; tentative D call: TRBD1 (5 bases). In germline, CDR1 is SGHNT, CDR2 YYREEE (reference sequence). This CDR3 region has 19 residues. The V and J ends lost 1 base and 2 bases respectively, with 22 bases between them. The CDR3 bases are TGTGCCAGCAGCTTGAATTGGGTTAGGGGCGCGGGGGGCAATCAGCCCCAGCATTTT. Translating it yields CASSLNWVRGAGGNQPQHF.

CDR3 region: CATAAGHSYQETQYF. The CDR3 region has the DNA TGTGCCACTGCGGCAGGACATTCGTACCAAGAGACCCAGTACTTC. The rearrangement uses TRBV10-3 and TRBJ2-5; a weak D match, TRBD1 (5 bases). The CDR3 totals 15 residues. Deletions cut 10 bases from V and 0 bases from J, with 18 bases between. CDR1 is ENHRY, CDR2 SYGVKD, per germline.

This clonotype was seen a few times. V and J are TRBV9 and TRBJ1-4; TRBD1 aligns across 7 bases. The CDR3 contains 15 residues. Germline trimming cut 3 bases from V and 5 bases from J; bases unmatched to any gene: 7. Germline V gene data show CDR1 as SGDLS and CDR2 as YYNGEE. Written as DNA, the CDR3 is TGTGCCAGCAGCGCAAGGGACAGTAGGAATGAAAAACTGTTTTTT. It codes for CASSARDSRNEKLFF.

Only a few counts were recorded for this clonotype. V usage is TRBV7-3 and J usage is TRBJ2-1, with 11 bases fitting TRBD2. With 4 bases clipped from V and 9 bases from J, the junction kept 5 bases outside the gene matches. From germline, CDR1 is SGHTA and CDR2 FQGTGA. The CDR3 is 14 amino acids. CDR3 amino acids: CASSSTSGSVEQFF. CDR3 DNA sequence: TGTGCCAGCAGCTCAACTAGCGGGAGTGTTGAGCAGTTCTTC. Complete variable domain (other parts from reference TRBV7-3 and TRBJ2-1): GAGVSQTPSNKVTEKGKYVELRCDPISGHTALYWYRQSLGQGPEFLIYFQGTGAADDSGLPNDRFFAVRPEGSVSTLKIQRTERGDSAVYLCASSSTSGSVEQFFGPGTRLTVL.

DNA for the CDR3: TGCAGTGCTAGTAAGGGGGCTAGAAACACTGAAGCTTTCTTT. Translating it yields CSASKGARNTEAFF. This chain links TRBV20-1 with TRBJ1-1; TRBD1 matches at 7 bases. Losses at the gene ends were 3 bases for V and 2 bases for J; bases not matched to a gene: 6. Germline V lookup: CDR1 DFQATT, CDR2 SNEGSKA (reference sequence). This CDR3 region has 14 residues.

The chain employs TRBV7-2 and TRBJ2-5, with 7 bases lining up with TRBD2. Trimming removed 5 bases from V and 2 bases from J; junction bases left unmatched: 5. The CDR3 runs 14 residues. Germline loops: CDR1 SGHTA, CDR2 FQGNSA. CDR3 sequence (DNA): TGTGCCAGCAGCCCTCGGGAGGAACAAGAGACCCAGTACTTC. Amino acids: CASSPREEQETQYF. The full variable domain, completed using reference TRBV7-2 and TRBJ2-5, is GAGVSQSPSNKVTEKGKDVELRCDPISGHTALYWYRQSLGQGLEFLIYFQGNSAPDKSGLPSDRFSAERTGGSVSTLTIQRTQQEDSAVYLCASSPREEQETQYFGPGTRLLVL.

This clonotype was picked up many times. The J gene is TRBJ2-2, the V gene TRBV9; D might be TRBD2 (6 bases). Trimming shortened V by 0 bases and J by 5 bases, and 14 bases separated the two germline ends. Germline lookup yields CDR1 SGDLS and CDR2 YYNGEE. The CDR3 spans 16 residues. The CDR3 coding sequence is TGTGCCAGCAGCGTAGCGGGGGACCCTAGGACCGGGGAGCTGTTTTTT. Translation: CASSVAGDPRTGELFF.

This clonotype turned up a few times. The chain is built from TRBV7-3 and TRBJ2-1; TRBD2 matches 9 bases. The germline V gene encodes CDR1 SGHTA and CDR2 FQGTGA. The V gene end was trimmed by 4 bases and the J gene end by 4 bases; junction bases not matched to a gene: 8. This CDR3 spans 16 amino acids. CDR3 loop: CASSSRSGSPYNEQFF. As DNA, the CDR3 is TGTGCCAGCAGCTCACGTAGCGGGAGTCCATACAATGAGCAGTTCTTC.

This clonotype was observed a handful of times. This chain connects TRBV6-4 to TRBJ2-1, with 10 bases aligning to TRBD2. Unmatched junction bases numbered 9, after V lost 0 bases and J lost 4 bases. There are 18 residues in the CDR3. Germline CDR1 is MRHNA and CDR2 is SNTAGT. CDR3 in DNA: TGTGCCAGCAGTGACTCAGCTAGCGGGAGAAGTCGGTACAATGAGCAGTTCTTC. It specifies CASSDSASGRSRYNEQFF.